One and the same sample provided the 24 T cell receptor beta chains below, sequenced in a study of radiotherapy plus CTLA-4 blockade in lung cancer. Using immunoSEQ multiplex PCR, the repertoire was profiled, and TCRdb retains in-frame clones only, with some absent. Seen here are about 97,000 clones, about four fifths observed once, and the top ten hold around 2.8%. The source was peripheral blood, collected from a patient treated with radiotherapy plus ipilimumab. The receptors shown here come from a human donor with non-small cell lung cancer who had a partial response to radiotherapy plus ipilimumab. Some clones in this sample may be carry-over from other donors' samples.

The V and J genes are TRBV27 and TRBJ2-2; TRBD2 agrees at 10 bases. The CDR3 spans 19 residues. Per germline, CDR1 MNHEY and CDR2 SMNVEV (reference sequence). V lost 6 bases and J lost 7; bases outside the gene matches: 20. CDR3 in amino acids: CASRPGVRTSGGDSGELFF. CDR3 nucleotides: TGTGCCAGCAGGCCTGGGGTCCGAACCAGCGGGGGGGATAGCGGGGAGCTGTTTTTT.

J is TRBJ1-5 and V is TRBV2; D is perhaps TRBD1 (5 bases). Germline CDR1 is SNHLY and CDR2 is FYNNEI. Between the trimmed V and J ends, which lost 2 bases and 1 base, there was a span of 15 bases. CDR3 length: 17 amino acids. In DNA form, the CDR3 reads TGTGCCAGCAGTGAAAGGGGTAGCCATGGGAGCAATCAGCCCCAGCATTTT. Encoded protein: CASSERGSHGSNQPQHF.

Written as DNA, the CDR3 is TGTGCCAGCAGTTCTAGGCCTTCGGCCCCCGAGCAGTACTTC. The encoded protein is CASSSRPSAPEQYF. This rearrangement joins TRBV27 to TRBJ2-5; the D is unclear. The DNA end favors TRBJ2-7, so the J call may be wrong. The CDR3 totals 14 residues. CDR1 is MNHEY, CDR2 SMNVEV, per germline (reference sequence).

This chain links TRBV28 with TRBJ1-5; possible D gene TRBD1, 5 bases. The ends were cut back, 7 bases at V and 4 bases at J, with 11 bases in the middle. This CDR3 comprises 13 residues. Germline CDR1 and CDR2: MDHEN and SYDVKM. The CDR3 sequence: CASTRVRNQPQHF. The CDR3, as DNA: TGTGCCAGCACCAGGGTCAGGAATCAGCCCCAGCATTTT. Complete variable domain (other parts from reference TRBV28 and TRBJ1-5): DVKVTQSSRYLVKRTGEKVFLECVQDMDHENMFWYRQDPGLGLRLIYFSYDVKMKEKGDIPEGYSVSREKKERFSLILESASTNQTSMYLCASTRVRNQPQHFGDGTRLSIL.

The chain employs TRBV5-1 and TRBJ2-5, with D unclear. This CDR3 has 12 residues. Looked up from germline, CDR1 is SGHRS and CDR2 is YFSETQ. V was shortened by 4 bases and J by 4 bases, with 8 bases between the two germline ends. This CDR3 is CASSRSGETQYF. The CDR3, as DNA: TGCGCCAGCAGCCGGTCCGGAGAGACCCAGTACTTC.

The CDR3 DNA reads TGTGCCAGCAGCTTAGCTAGTATGAACACCGGGGAGCTGTTTTTT. This translates into CASSLASMNTGELFF. This rearrangement joins TRBV7-9 to TRBJ2-2; D not certain. Germline V CDR1 and CDR2: SEHNR, FQNEAQ (reference sequence). V was trimmed by 0 bases and J by 1 base, leaving 6 bases between them. The CDR3 runs to 15 residues.

The chain couples TRBV4-2 to TRBJ2-1; TRBD2 aligns across 9 bases. Unmatched junction bases numbered 4, after V lost 1 base and J lost 6 bases. The germline CDR1 and CDR2 sequences are LGHNA and YNFKEQ. The CDR3 spans 15 residues. The CDR3 spells CASSQVGGRANEQFF. Here the CDR3 DNA reads TGTGCCAGCAGCCAAGTGGGCGGGAGGGCCAATGAGCAGTTCTTC.

This chain uses TRBV30 with TRBJ2-2; 7 nucleotides agree with TRBD2. The CDR3 runs to 14 residues. Germline CDR1 GTSNPN, CDR2 SVGIG (reference sequence). V lost 4 bases and J lost 7; bases outside the gene matches: 9. The CDR3 sequence: CAWMGGRGIGELFF. The CDR3 DNA reads TGTGCCTGGATGGGGGGGAGAGGTATCGGGGAGCTGTTTTTT.

The count of this clone is one. The chain employs TRBV5-5 and TRBJ2-3, with 11 bases matching TRBD2. This CDR3 comprises 14 residues. V was clipped by 2 bases and J by 5 bases; unmatched bases: 1. CDR1 is SGHKS and CDR2 is YYEKEE in the germline V gene (reference sequence). The CDR3 DNA reads TGTGCCAGCAGCTTTAGCGGGGGGGTAGATACGCAGTATTTT. Encoded protein: CASSFSGGVDTQYF.

The table lists this clone with a few counts. The chain links TRBV28 to TRBJ2-5; D possibly corresponds to TRBD2 (6 bases). The CDR3 is 13 amino acids. Trimming took 8 bases from V and 3 from J, leaving 13 bases between them. CDR1 MDHEN and CDR2 SYDVKM come from the germline V gene. This CDR3 reads CASSGTLKETQYF. In DNA form, the CDR3 reads TGTGCCAGCTCCGGGACTTTAAAAGAGACCCAGTACTTC.

V usage is TRBV15 and J usage is TRBJ2-5; 10 bases match TRBD2. Looked up from germline, CDR1 is LNHNV and CDR2 is YYDKDF (reference sequence). V was pared by 0 bases and J by 1 base, with 5 bases of the junction left unmatched. The CDR3 sequence is 17 residues long. The CDR3 bases are TGTGCCACCAGCAGAGATCTTAGCGGGGGGAGCCAAGAGACCCAGTACTTC. The encoded protein is CATSRDLSGGSQETQYF.

This rearrangement joins TRBV7-8 to TRBJ2-7; TRBD1 matches at 8 bases. Germline V gene sequence: CDR1 SGHVS, CDR2 FQNEAQ. The V and J ends lost 5 bases and 3 bases, in that order; junction bases with no gene match: 9. The CDR3 consists of 15 residues. The CDR3 DNA is TGTGCCAGCAGCATCCGGACAGGGTATCTCTACGAGCAGTACTTC. It specifies CASSIRTGYLYEQYF.

This clone was counted once. This sequence joins TRBV5-1 and TRBJ1-3; 8 bases are shared with TRBD1. The junction had 10 bases not matched to a gene; V was cut back by 1 base and J by 4 bases. Germline V gene lookup returns CDR1 SGHRS and CDR2 YFSETQ. The CDR3 loop spans 17 amino acids. In DNA form, the CDR3 reads TGCGCCAGCAGCTTGATACACACGGACAGGGACGGAAACACCATATATTTT. This encodes CASSLIHTDRDGNTIYF.

The rearrangement links TRBV28 to TRBJ2-7, with 7 nucleotides matching TRBD2. V lost 2 bases, J lost 4 bases, and 14 bases stayed unmatched. Germline values: CDR1 MDHEN, CDR2 SYDVKM. The CDR3 totals 17 residues. In DNA, the CDR3 is TGTGCCAGCAGTTTAGGTAGGGGAGGGCGGTATCGGTACGAGCAGTACTTC. It translates to CASSLGRGGRYRYEQYF.

This chain joins TRBV27 and TRBJ2-7; tentative D call: TRBD1 (7 bases). The CDR3 loop spans 15 amino acids. Looked up from germline, CDR1 is MNHEY and CDR2 is SMNVEV (reference sequence). V lost 5 bases and J lost 2, with 16 bases in between. The CDR3 sequence: CASSRSRDSTYEQYF. Written as DNA, the CDR3 is TGTGCCAGCAGTCGGTCGCGGGACAGCACCTACGAGCAGTACTTC.

This clone has a count of ten or more. The rearrangement links TRBV19 to TRBJ2-5, with 8 bases matching TRBD2. Germline CDR1 reads LNHDA; CDR2 reads SQIVND (reference sequence). V lost 7 bases to trimming and J lost 7 bases; unmatched junction nucleotides: 17. The CDR3 has 16 residues. The CDR3 DNA reads as TGTGCCAGTACTCCCCGGGGGGGAGGGCCGAAGGGGACCCAGTACTTC. Translated: CASTPRGGGPKGTQYF.

V gene TRBV5-1 combines with J gene TRBJ2-3; D is possibly TRBD1 (6 bases). V was cut by 3 bases and J by 4 bases, with 9 bases left in between. In germline, CDR1 is SGHRS, CDR2 YFSETQ. This CDR3 contains 13 residues. CDR3 in amino acids: CASSSQGSDTQYF. Written as DNA, the CDR3 is TGCGCCAGCAGCTCACAGGGCTCAGATACGCAGTATTTT.

The chain combines TRBV2 with TRBJ2-3; 9 bases agree with TRBD2. Germline V gives CDR1 SNHLY, CDR2 FYNNEI. The CDR3 is 15 residues long. V shed 5 bases, J shed 2 bases, and the junction held 5 bases outside the gene matches. The CDR3 DNA reads as TGTGCCAGCAGTTTAGCGGGAGCCTCCACAGATACGCAGTATTTT. Translating gives CASSLAGASTDTQYF.

The rearrangement joins TRBV19 to TRBJ2-1; 9 positions match TRBD2. Per the germline V gene, CDR1 is LNHDA and CDR2 is SQIVND (reference sequence). This CDR3 is built from 17 residues. The V segment lost 5 bases and the J segment 4 bases; nucleotides outside the gene matches: 12. CDR3 sequence reads: CASSAPESGRSYNEQFF. DNA of the CDR3: TGTGCCAGTAGTGCGCCGGAAAGCGGGAGGTCGTACAATGAGCAGTTCTTC. Combining the CDR3 with reference TRBV19 and TRBJ2-1 gives the whole variable domain DGGITQSPKYLFRKEGQNVTLSCEQNLNHDAMYWYRQDPGQGLRLIYYSQIVNDFQKGDIAEGYSVSREKKESFPLTVTSAQKNPTAFYLCASSAPESGRSYNEQFFGPGTRLTVL.

The genes are TRBV4-1 and TRBJ2-3; TRBD1 aligns across 7 bases. V was clipped by 1 base and J by 6 bases; unmatched bases: 7. Looked up from germline, CDR1 is MGHRA and CDR2 is YSYEKL. This CDR3 is 15 amino acids long. The CDR3 sequence is CASSQAKGGRDTQYF. The CDR3 DNA follows: TGCGCCAGCAGCCAAGCCAAAGGGGGCCGGGATACGCAGTATTTT.

J is TRBJ2-2 and V is TRBV2; TRBD2 agrees at 7 bases. V trimming: 7 bases; J trimming: 6 bases; junction bases outside the gene matches: 5. CDR1 is SNHLY and CDR2 is FYNNEI in the germline V gene. This CDR3 region has 13 residues. The CDR3 loop is CASNLAGPGELFF. The CDR3 region has the DNA TGTGCCAGCAATTTAGCGGGTCCCGGGGAGCTGTTTTTT.

V and J are TRBV7-6 and TRBJ2-1; the D is unclear. Germline V gives CDR1 SGHVS, CDR2 FNYEAQ. The CDR3 has 11 amino acids. V was pared by 1 base and J by 10 bases, with 5 bases between. The CDR3 bases are TGTGCCAGCAGCTTAGAAGCGGAGCAGTTCTTC. It yields the protein CASSLEAEQFF.

J is TRBJ1-5 and V is TRBV4-2; 9 bases agree with TRBD1. CDR3 length equals 15 residues. V was pared by 0 bases and J by 7 bases, with 4 bases of the junction left unmatched. The germline V gene has CDR1 LGHNA and CDR2 YNFKEQ. CDR3 residues: CASSQDGQGQQPQHF. For the CDR3, the DNA is TGTGCCAGCAGCCAAGACGGACAGGGGCAGCAGCCCCAGCATTTT.

The chain joins TRBV28 to TRBJ1-6, with D perhaps matching TRBD1 (5 bases). Per germline, CDR1 MDHEN and CDR2 SYDVKM. This CDR3 is 16 amino acids long. Trimming left V 0 bases short and J 1 base short, with 7 bases between. CDR3 loop: CASSLWEGSYNSPLHF. DNA of the CDR3: TGTGCCAGCAGTTTATGGGAGGGGTCCTATAATTCACCCCTCCACTTT.